A selection of T cell receptor beta chains follows, all from one sample in a study of blood T cell repertoires in COVID-19. The repertoire was sequenced with immunoSEQ multiplex PCR; TCRdb's copy has only in-frame clones and lacks some. The table has 140,000 or so clones, about four fifths seen once. Sequenced: peripheral blood. These receptors all come from a man in his sixties or seventies who had recovered from COVID-19. Both conserved end residues are part of each CDR3. The D gene is left open where the match is weak. Expanded clones are given a class, and other clones once, few, many or no size at all.

d_call clone_size j_call v_call cdr3_aa cdr3_nt
- - TRBJ2-5 TRBV24-1 CATGTPERETQYF TGTGCCACCGGTACCCCGGAGCGAGAGACCCAGTACTTC
TRBD1 - TRBJ2-7 TRBV5-1 CASSLGGTDPYEQYF TGCGCCAGCAGCTTGGGGGGGACAGACCCCTACGAGCAGTACTTC
TRBD2 - TRBJ2-2 TRBV5-1 CASSLPGLAGGGELFF TGCGCCAGCAGCTTACCGGGACTAGCAGGAGGCGGGGAGCTGTTTTTT
TRBD1 - TRBJ1-5 TRBV6-5 CASRQGVQPQHF TGTGCCAGCCGACAGGGCGTTCAGCCCCAGCATTTT
- - TRBJ2-2 TRBV14 CASSQGSRNTGELFF TGTGCCAGCAGCCAAGGGAGCAGAAACACCGGGGAGCTGTTTTTT
TRBD1 - TRBJ1-1 TRBV4-1 CASSLPFGTGTTEAFF TGCGCCAGCAGCCTCCCATTCGGGACAGGGACTACTGAAGCTTTCTTT
TRBD2 - TRBJ2-2 TRBV4-1 CASSQALAGFPGELFF TGCGCCAGCAGCCAAGCTCTAGCGGGATTTCCCGGGGAGCTGTTTTTT
- - TRBJ2-4 TRBV6-5 CASSRENRNIQYF TGTGCCAGCAGTCGGGAGAACCGAAACATTCAGTACTTC
TRBD2 - TRBJ2-1 TRBV4-3 CASSQVSSGRADEQFF TGCGCCAGCAGCCAAGTTAGCAGCGGGAGGGCCGATGAGCAGTTCTTC
TRBD2 - TRBJ2-3 TRBV11-2 CASSLGGLAGGGTDTQYF TGTGCCAGCAGCTTAGGAGGACTAGCGGGAGGAGGCACAGATACGCAGTATTTT
- - TRBJ1-3 TRBV9 CASSDRGVLSGNTIYF TGTGCCAGCAGCGACCGGGGAGTATTATCTGGAAACACCATATATTTT
- - TRBJ2-7 TRBV4-3 CASSPTAGSYEQYF TGCGCCAGCAGCCCCACGGCGGGCTCCTACGAGCAGTACTTC
- - TRBJ2-5 TRBV5-4 CASSLEGGGETQYF TGTGCCAGCAGCTTGGAGGGAGGGGGAGAGACCCAGTACTTC
TRBD2 - TRBJ2-7 TRBV7-2 CASSLATSETYEQYF TGTGCCAGCAGCTTAGCCACTAGCGAGACCTACGAGCAGTACTTC
TRBD1 - TRBJ2-7 TRBV20-1 CSASNRDRDLQYF TGCAGTGCTAGTAACCGGGACAGAGATTTGCAGTACTTC
- - TRBJ1-3 TRBV19 CASSILGALSGNTIYF TGTGCCAGTAGTATATTGGGGGCCCTCTCTGGAAACACCATATATTTT
- - TRBJ2-7 TRBV30 CAWSVLYEQYF TGTGCCTGGAGTGTACTCTACGAGCAGTACTTC
TRBD2 few TRBJ2-3 TRBV11-2 CASSISGASTDTQYF TGTGCCAGCAGCATCAGCGGGGCCAGCACAGATACGCAGTATTTT
- - TRBJ2-3 TRBV11-3 CASSLDGATADTQYF TGTGCCAGCAGCTTAGATGGGGCGACGGCAGATACGCAGTATTTT
- - TRBJ2-3 TRBV9 CASTPGIGRVTDTQYF TGTGCCAGCACCCCTGGTATAGGGCGGGTCACAGATACGCAGTATTTT
TRBD1 - TRBJ1-4 TRBV4-3 CASSPDVRTGGGEKLFF TGCGCCAGCAGCCCGGACGTACGGACAGGAGGGGGTGAAAAACTGTTTTTT
- - TRBJ2-1 TRBV27 CASSPTRNEQFF TGTGCCAGCAGTCCTACTAGGAATGAGCAGTTCTTC
TRBD1 - TRBJ2-7 TRBV5-1 CASSLALGQGAYEQYF TGCGCCAGCAGCTTGGCCTTGGGACAGGGGGCCTACGAGCAGTACTTC
TRBD2 - TRBJ2-7 TRBV7-6 CASSSFGLASLEQYF TGTGCCAGCAGCTCGTTCGGACTAGCGTCACTCGAGCAGTACTTC
- - TRBJ1-3 TRBV28 CASSLLGGTGNTIYF TGTGCCAGCAGTTTGCTGGGGGGGACTGGAAACACCATATATTTT